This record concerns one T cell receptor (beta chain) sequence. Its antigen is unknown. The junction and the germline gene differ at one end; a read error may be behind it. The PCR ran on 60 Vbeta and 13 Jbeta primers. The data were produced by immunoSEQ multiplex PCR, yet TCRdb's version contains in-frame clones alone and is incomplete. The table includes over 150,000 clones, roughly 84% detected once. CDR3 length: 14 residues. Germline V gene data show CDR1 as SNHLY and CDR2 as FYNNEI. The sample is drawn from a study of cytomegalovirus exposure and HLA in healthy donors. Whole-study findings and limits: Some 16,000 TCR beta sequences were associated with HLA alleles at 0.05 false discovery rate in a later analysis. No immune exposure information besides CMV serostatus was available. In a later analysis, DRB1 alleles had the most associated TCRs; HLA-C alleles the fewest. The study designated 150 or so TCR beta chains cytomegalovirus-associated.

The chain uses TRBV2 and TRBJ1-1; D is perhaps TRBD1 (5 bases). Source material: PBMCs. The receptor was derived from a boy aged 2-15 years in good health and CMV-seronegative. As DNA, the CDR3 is TGTGCCAGCAGTTCGACAGTTAGGCAGTTTCCTACATCGTTT. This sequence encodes CASSSTVRQFPTSF. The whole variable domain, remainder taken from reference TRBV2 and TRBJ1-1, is EPEVTQTPSHQVTQMGQEVILRCVPISNHLYFYWYRQILGQKVEFLVSFYNNEISEKSEIFDDQFSVERPDGSNFTLKIRSTKLEDSAMYFCASSSTVRQFPTSFGQGTRLTVV.